A single TCR beta chain is shown here with its context. Its antigen remains unidentified. CDR1 is SGHTA and CDR2 is FQGTGA in the germline V gene. The V end lost 2 bases, the J end lost 2 bases, and 12 bases lay between the germline ends. This CDR3 region has 15 residues. Original methodology: ImmunoSEQ sequences covered only the junction and lacked quality scores; filtering therefore differed. Profiling relied on immunoSEQ multiplex PCR, and the TCRdb table lists in-frame clones only, not all of them. V, J and clone size are those of that table, while D and trimming were read from the DNA. This table holds roughly 480,000 clones, approximately 79% found once. This sample is drawn from a study of shared clonotypes between healthy human individuals. Study findings and constraints: The donor pool, a small one, limited the genetic and exposure-history diversity represented.

With unsorted samples, genomic DNA was obtained from approximately 96 million PBMCs. This TCR was sampled from a woman in her thirties or forties in good health. Some clones in this sample may be carry-over from other donors' samples. Sequenced input: PBMCs. The rearrangement uses TRBV7-3 and TRBJ2-5; D remains ambiguous. This CDR3 is CASSLDGSRQETQYF. The CDR3 DNA is TGTGCCAGCAGCTTAGATGGTTCTAGGCAAGAGACCCAGTACTTC.